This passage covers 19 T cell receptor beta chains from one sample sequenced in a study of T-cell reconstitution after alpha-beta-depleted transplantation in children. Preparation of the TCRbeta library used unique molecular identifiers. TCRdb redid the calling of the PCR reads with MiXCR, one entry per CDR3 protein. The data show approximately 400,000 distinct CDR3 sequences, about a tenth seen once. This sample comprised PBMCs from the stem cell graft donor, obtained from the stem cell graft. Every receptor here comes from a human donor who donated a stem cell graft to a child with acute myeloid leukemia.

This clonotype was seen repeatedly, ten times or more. CDR3 sequence reads: CASRGGDIGELFF. DNA for the CDR3: TGTGCCAGCAGAGGCGGGGATATCGGGGAGCTGTTTTTT. The rearrangement uses TRBV6-6 and TRBJ2-2, with TRBD2 as a possible D gene (6 bases). The V end lost 6 bases, the J end lost 7 bases, and 12 bases lay between the germline ends. Per germline, CDR1 MNHNY and CDR2 SVGAGI (reference sequence). The CDR3 is 13 amino acids.

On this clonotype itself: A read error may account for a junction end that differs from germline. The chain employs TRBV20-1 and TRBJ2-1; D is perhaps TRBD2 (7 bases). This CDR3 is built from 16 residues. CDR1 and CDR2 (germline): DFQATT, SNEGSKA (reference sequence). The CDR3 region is CSARGGAETPYNEQFF. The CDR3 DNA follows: TGCAGTGCCAGAGGGGGGGCCGAAACCCCCTACAATGAGCAGTTCTTC.

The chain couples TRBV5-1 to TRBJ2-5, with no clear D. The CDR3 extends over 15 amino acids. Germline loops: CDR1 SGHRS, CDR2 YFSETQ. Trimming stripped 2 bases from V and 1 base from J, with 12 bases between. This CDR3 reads CASSLTSRTQETQYF. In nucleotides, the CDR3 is TGCGCCAGCAGCTTAACCTCTCGGACCCAAGAGACCCAGTACTTC.

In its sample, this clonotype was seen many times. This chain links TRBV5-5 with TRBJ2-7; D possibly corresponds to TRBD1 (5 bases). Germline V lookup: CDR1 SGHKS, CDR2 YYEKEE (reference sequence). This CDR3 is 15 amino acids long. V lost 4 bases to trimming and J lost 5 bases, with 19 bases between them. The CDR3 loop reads CASSGATAFRHEQYV. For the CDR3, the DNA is TGTGCCAGCAGCGGCGCGACAGCGTTTCGGCACGAGCAGTACGTC.

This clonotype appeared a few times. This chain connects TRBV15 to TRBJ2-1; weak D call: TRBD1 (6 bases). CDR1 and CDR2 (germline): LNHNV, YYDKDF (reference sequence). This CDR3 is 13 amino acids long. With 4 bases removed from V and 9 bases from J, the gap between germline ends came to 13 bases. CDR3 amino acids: CATSTRGGGEQFF. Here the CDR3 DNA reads TGTGCCACCAGCACGAGAGGGGGTGGTGAGCAGTTCTTC.

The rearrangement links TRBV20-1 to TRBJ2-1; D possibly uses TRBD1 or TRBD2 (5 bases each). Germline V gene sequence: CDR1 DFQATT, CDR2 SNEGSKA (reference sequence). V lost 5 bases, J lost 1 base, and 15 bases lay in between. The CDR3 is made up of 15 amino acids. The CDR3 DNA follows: TGCAGTGCTGAGGGACGCGTAGTGTCCTACAATGAGCAGTTCTTC. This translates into CSAEGRVVSYNEQFF.

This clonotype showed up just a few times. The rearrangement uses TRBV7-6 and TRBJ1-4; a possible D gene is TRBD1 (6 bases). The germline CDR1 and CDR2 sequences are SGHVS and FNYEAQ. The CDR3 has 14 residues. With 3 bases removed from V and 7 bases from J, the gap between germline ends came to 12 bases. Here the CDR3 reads CASSLDSFGEKLFF. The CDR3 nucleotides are TGTGCCAGCAGCTTGGACAGCTTCGGTGAAAAACTGTTTTTT.

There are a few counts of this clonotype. This CDR3 reads CASSLAFPGQEKNEQFF. DNA of the CDR3: TGTGCCAGCAGCTTAGCATTTCCGGGACAGGAAAAAAATGAGCAGTTCTTC. V is TRBV7-8 and J is TRBJ2-1; 8 bases are shared with TRBD1. CDR3 length equals 17 residues. Trimming removed 0 bases from V and 7 bases from J; junction bases left unmatched: 11. Per germline, CDR1 SGHVS and CDR2 FQNEAQ.

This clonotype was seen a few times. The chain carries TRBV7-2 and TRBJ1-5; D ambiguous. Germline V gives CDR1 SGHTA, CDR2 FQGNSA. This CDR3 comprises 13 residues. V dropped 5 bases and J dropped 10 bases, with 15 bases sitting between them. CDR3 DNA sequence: TGTGCCAGCAGCCCCCAAACGGGCAGCCCCCAGCATTTT. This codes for CASSPQTGSPQHF.

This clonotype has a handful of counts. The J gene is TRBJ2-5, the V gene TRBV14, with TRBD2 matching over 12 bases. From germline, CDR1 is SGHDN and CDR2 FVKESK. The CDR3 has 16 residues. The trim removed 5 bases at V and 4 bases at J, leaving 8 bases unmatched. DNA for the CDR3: TGTGCCAGCAGCGAACGACTAGCGGGAGTCTTAGAGACCCAGTACTTC. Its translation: CASSERLAGVLETQYF. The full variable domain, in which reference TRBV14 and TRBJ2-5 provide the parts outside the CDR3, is EAGVTQFPSHSVIEKGQTVTLRCDPISGHDNLYWYRRVMGKEIKFLLHFVKESKQDESGMPNNRFLAERTGGTYSTLKVQPAELEDSGVYFCASSERLAGVLETQYFGPGTRLLVL.

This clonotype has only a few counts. CDR3 bases: TGTGCCAGCAGCTCCATCCAAGGGACGACCTGGAATGAGCAGTTCTTC. Translation gives CASSSIQGTTWNEQFF. The chain employs TRBV5-6 and TRBJ2-1; either TRBD1 or TRBD2 may fit D (5 bases each). The V and J ends lost 3 bases and 7 bases respectively, with 20 bases between them. Germline assignment: CDR1 SGHDT and CDR2 YYEEEE. This CDR3 is 16 amino acids long. Full variable domain (missing parts from reference TRBV5-6 and TRBJ2-1): DAGVTQSPTHLIKTRGQQVTLRCSPKSGHDTVSWYQQALGQGPQFIFQYYEEEERQRGNFPDRFSGHQFPNYSSELNVNALLLGDSALYLCASSSIQGTTWNEQFFGPGTRLTVL.

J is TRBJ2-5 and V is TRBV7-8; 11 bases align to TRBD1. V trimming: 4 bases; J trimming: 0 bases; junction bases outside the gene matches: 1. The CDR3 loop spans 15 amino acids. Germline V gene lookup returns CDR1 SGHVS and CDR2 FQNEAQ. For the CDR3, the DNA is TGTGCCAGCAGCTCGGGACAGGGGGACCAAGAGACCCAGTACTTC. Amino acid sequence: CASSSGQGDQETQYF.

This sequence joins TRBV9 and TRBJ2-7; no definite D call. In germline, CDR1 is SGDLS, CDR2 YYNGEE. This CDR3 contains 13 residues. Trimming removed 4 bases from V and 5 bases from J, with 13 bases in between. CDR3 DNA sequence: TGTGCCAGCAGCCCCTCGTATACCCACGAGCAGTACTTC. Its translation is CASSPSYTHEQYF.

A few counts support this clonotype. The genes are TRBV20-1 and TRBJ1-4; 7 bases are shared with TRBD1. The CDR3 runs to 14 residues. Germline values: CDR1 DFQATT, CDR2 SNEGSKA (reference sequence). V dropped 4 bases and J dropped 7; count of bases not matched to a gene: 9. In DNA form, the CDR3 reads TGCAGTGCTATTGACAGGGAGTTAGGTGAAAAACTGTTTTTT. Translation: CSAIDRELGEKLFF.

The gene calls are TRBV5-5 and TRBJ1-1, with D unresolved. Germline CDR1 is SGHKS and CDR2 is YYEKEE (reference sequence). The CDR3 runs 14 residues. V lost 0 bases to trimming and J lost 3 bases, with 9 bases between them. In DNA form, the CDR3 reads TGTGCCAGCAGCTTGGTTGTCGGGGACACTGAAGCTTTCTTT. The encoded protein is CASSLVVGDTEAFF.

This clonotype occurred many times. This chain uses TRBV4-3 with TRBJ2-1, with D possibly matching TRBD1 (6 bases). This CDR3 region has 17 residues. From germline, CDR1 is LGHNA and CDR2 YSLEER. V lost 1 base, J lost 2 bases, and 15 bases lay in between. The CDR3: CASSQVTGKRAYNEQFF. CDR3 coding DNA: TGCGCCAGCAGCCAAGTAACAGGGAAGAGGGCCTACAATGAGCAGTTCTTC.

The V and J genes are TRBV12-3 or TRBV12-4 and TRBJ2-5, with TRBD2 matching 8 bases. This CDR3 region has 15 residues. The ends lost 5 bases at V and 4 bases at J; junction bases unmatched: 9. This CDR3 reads CASSRAAGGGETQYF. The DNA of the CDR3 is TGTGCCAGCAGTCGCGCTGCGGGAGGTGGAGAGACCCAGTACTTC.

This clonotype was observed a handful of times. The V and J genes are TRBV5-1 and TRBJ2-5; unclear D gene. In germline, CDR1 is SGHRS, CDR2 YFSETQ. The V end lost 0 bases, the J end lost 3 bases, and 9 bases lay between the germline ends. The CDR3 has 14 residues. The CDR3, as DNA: TGCGCCAGCAGCTTGGGACTCCGGGAAGAGACCCAGTACTTC. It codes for CASSLGLREETQYF.

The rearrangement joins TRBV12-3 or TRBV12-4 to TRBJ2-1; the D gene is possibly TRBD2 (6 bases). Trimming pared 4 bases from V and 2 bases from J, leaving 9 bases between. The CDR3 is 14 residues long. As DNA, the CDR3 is TGTGCCAGCAGTTGGGGAGGCACCTACAATGAGCAGTTCTTC. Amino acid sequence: CASSWGGTYNEQFF.